Described below is a single TCR beta chain sequence and its context. Its antigen is not identified. These data come from a study of blood T cells in healthy people across ages. Across the whole study: There was about one barcoded beta molecule captured by template switching per two T cells.

Study results and limitations: Long-lived donors exceeded aged donors in naive CD4+ cells and diversity.

Sample-barcoded 5' priming and a J-beta primer mix drove a second PCR of roughly 7 to 11 cycles. One entry per CDR3 protein results from TCRdb running MiXCR on the 5' RACE reads. Of some 1.8 million distinct CDR3 sequences in the sample, more than 35% were seen once. The CDR3 has 14 residues. Germline V gives CDR1 SGHRS, CDR2 YFSETQ. V gave up 3 bases and J gave up 6 bases; unmatched junction bases: 5. The chain carries TRBV5-1 and TRBJ1-1, with 10 bases matching TRBD1. The source is a human donor in good health. The specimen sequenced was blood. The CDR3: CASSWRQGASEAFF. CDR3 coding DNA: TGCGCCAGCAGCTGGAGACAGGGGGCCTCTGAAGCTTTCTTT.